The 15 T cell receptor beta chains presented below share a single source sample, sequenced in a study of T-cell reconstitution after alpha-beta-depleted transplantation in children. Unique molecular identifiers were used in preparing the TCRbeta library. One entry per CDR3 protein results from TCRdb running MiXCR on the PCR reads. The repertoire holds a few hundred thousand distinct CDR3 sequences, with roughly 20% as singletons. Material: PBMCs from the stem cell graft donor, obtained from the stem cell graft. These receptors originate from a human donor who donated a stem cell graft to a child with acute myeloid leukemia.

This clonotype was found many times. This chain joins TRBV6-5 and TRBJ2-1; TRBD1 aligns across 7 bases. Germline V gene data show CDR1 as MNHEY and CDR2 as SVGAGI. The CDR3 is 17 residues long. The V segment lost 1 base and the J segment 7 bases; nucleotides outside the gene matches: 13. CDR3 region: CASSYYLTGTERNEQFF. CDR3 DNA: TGTGCCAGCAGTTACTACCTAACCGGGACAGAACGTAATGAGCAGTTCTTC.

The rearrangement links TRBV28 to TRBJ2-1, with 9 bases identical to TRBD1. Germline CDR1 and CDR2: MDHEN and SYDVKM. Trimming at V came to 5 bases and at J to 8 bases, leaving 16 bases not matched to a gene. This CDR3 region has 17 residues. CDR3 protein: CASSRMHLRDREDEQFF. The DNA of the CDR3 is TGTGCCAGCAGTCGAATGCATCTCCGGGACAGGGAGGATGAGCAGTTCTTC.

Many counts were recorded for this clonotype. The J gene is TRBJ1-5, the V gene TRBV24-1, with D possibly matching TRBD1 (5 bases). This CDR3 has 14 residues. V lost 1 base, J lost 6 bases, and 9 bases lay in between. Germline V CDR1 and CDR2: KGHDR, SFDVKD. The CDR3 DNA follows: TGTGCCACCAGTGATTTCAGGGTAGCTCAGCCCCAGCATTTT. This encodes CATSDFRVAQPQHF.

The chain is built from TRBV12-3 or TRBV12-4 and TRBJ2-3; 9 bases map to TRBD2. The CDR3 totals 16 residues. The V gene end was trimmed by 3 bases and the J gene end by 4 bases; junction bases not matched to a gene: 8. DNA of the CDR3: TGTGCCAGCAGTTTTTATGGGACTAGCACGTCAGATACGCAGTATTTT. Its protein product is CASSFYGTSTSDTQYF.

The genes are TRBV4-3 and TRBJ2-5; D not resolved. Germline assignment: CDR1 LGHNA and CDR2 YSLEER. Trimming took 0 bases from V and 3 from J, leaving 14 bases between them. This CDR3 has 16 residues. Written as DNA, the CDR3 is TGCGCCAGCAGCCAAGATCTTGGCGCAAGAGAAGAGACCCAGTACTTC. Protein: CASSQDLGAREETQYF.

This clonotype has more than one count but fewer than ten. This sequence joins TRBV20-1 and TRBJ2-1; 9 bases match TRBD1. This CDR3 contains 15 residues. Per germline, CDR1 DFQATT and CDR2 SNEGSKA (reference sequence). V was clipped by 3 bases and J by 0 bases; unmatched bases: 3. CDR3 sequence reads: CSARGQGSSYNEQFF. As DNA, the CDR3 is TGCAGTGCTAGGGGACAGGGTAGCTCCTACAATGAGCAGTTCTTC.

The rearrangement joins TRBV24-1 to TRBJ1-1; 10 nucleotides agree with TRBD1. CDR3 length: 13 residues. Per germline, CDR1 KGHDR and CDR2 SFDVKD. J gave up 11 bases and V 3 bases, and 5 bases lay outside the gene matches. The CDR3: CATSDRTGGAAFF. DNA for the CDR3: TGTGCCACCAGTGATAGGACAGGGGGGGCCGCTTTCTTT.

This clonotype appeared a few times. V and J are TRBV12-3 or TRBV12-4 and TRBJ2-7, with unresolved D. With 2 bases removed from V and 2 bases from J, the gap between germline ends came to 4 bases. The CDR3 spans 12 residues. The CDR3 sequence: CASSLSTYEQYF. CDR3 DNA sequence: TGTGCCAGCAGTTTAAGCACCTACGAGCAGTACTTC.

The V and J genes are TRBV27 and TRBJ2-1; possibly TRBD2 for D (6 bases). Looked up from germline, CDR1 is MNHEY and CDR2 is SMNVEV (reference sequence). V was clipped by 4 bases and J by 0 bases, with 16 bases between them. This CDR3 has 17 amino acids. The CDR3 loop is CASSSYGTQSSYNEQFF. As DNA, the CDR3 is TGTGCCAGCAGTTCCTACGGGACTCAGAGCTCCTACAATGAGCAGTTCTTC.

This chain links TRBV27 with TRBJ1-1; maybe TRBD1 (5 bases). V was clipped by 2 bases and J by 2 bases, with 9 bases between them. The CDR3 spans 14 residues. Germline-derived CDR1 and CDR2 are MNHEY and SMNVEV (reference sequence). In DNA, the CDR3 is TGTGCCAGCAGTTTAGTGGGGGACAACACTGAAGCTTTCTTT. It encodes CASSLVGDNTEAFF.

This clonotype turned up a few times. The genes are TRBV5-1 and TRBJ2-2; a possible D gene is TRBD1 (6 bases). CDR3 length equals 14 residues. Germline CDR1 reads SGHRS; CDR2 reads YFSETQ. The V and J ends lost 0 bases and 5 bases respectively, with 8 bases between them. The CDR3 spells CASSLDRATGELFF. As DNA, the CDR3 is TGCGCCAGCAGCTTGGACAGGGCTACCGGGGAGCTGTTTTTT.

The CDR3 here is CASSQDPSGNTIYF. The CDR3 DNA is TGCGCCAGCAGCCAAGACCCCTCTGGAAACACCATATATTTT. V gene TRBV4-1 combines with J gene TRBJ1-3; D ambiguous. With 0 bases removed from V and 0 bases from J, the gap between germline ends came to 3 bases. The CDR3 is 14 residues long. Germline V gene sequence: CDR1 MGHRA, CDR2 YSYEKL.

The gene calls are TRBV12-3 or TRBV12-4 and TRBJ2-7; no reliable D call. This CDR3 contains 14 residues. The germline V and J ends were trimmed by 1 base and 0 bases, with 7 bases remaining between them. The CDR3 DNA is TGTGCCAGCAGTTTAGGCGACCACTCCTACGAGCAGTACTTC. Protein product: CASSLGDHSYEQYF.

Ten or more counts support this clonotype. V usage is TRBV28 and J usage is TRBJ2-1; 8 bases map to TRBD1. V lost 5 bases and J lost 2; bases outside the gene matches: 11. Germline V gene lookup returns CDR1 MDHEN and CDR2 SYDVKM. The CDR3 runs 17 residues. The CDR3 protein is CASSPDREWNTYNEQFF. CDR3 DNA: TGTGCCAGCAGTCCGGACAGGGAGTGGAATACCTACAATGAGCAGTTCTTC.

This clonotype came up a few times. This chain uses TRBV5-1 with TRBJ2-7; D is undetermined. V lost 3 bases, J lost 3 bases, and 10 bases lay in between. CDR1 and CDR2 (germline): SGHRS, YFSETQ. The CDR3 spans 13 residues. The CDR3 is CASSYRFHYEQYF. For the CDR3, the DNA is TGCGCCAGCAGCTACAGATTCCACTACGAGCAGTACTTC.